This T cell receptor beta chain was documented in a study of molecular identifiers for immune sequencing clone quantification. From the PCR reads, TCRdb called clonotypes with MiXCR, one entry per CDR3 protein. The table shows hundreds of thousands of distinct CDR3 sequences, with around 21% occurring only once. The authors gated naive CD8 T cells as CD8+CD4-CCR7+CD45RA+ for sorting. This CDR3 spans 16 amino acids. Trimming shortened V by 10 bases and J by 4 bases, and 23 bases separated the two germline ends. The germline V gene has CDR1 LNHDA and CDR2 SQIVND (reference sequence). Overall study findings and caveats: Reportedly, one cell's Jurkat TCR RNA was detected within 1,100,000 naive CD8 cells.

Ten or more counts support this clonotype. What it binds is unknown. The chain couples TRBV19 to TRBJ1-5; D might be TRBD1 (6 bases). The receptor was isolated from a human donor in good health. Some libraries in this study had Jurkat cell RNA spiked in. Sequencing was performed on naive CD8+ T cells from blood, with Jurkat cell RNA spiked in. The subset denotes: FACS-sorted CD8+CD4-CCR7+CD45RA+ naive T cells. As DNA, the CDR3 is TGTGCCACTATCGCCCGCCCTGGACAGATAAATCAGCCCCAGCATTTT. It translates to CATIARPGQINQPQHF. Complete variable domain (other parts from reference TRBV19 and TRBJ1-5): DGGITQSPKYLFRKEGQNVTLSCEQNLNHDAMYWYRQDPGQGLRLIYYSQIVNDFQKGDIAEGYSVSREKKESFPLTVTSAQKNPTAFYLCATIARPGQINQPQHFGDGTRLSIL.